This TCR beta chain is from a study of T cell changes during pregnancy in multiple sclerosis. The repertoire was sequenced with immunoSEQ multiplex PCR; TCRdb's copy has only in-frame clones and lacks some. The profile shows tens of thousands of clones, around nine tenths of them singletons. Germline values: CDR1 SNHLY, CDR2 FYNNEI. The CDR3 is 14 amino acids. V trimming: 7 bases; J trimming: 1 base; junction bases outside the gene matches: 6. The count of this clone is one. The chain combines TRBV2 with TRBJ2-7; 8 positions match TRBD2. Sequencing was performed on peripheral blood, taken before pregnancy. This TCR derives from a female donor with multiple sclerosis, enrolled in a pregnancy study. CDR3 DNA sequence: TGTGCCAGCAAGGAGGCGGGAGGTTCCTACGAGCAGTACTTC. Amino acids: CASKEAGGSYEQYF.